This T cell receptor (beta chain) was identified during a study of technical replicates of blood from four donors. Using immunoSEQ multiplex PCR, the repertoire was profiled, and TCRdb retains in-frame clones only, with some absent. The repertoire holds approximately 87,000 clones, with around 95% as singletons. This CDR3 contains 13 residues. In germline, CDR1 is LNHDA, CDR2 SQIVND (reference sequence). With 10 bases clipped from V and 2 bases from J, the junction kept 5 bases outside the gene matches. The material sequenced was T cells isolated from PBMCs. V gene TRBV19 combines with J gene TRBJ2-1; the match to TRBD2 covers 7 bases. This TCR derives from a human donor in good health. CDR3 region: CATRSGPYNEQFF. The CDR3 DNA reads TGTGCCACCCGTAGCGGGCCCTACAATGAGCAGTTCTTC.